The 23 T cell receptor beta chains below were found in one sample sequenced in a study of CD8+ T cells in alopecia areata (dated by TCRdb to 2016 to 2019). Library construction relied on the immunoSEQ multiplex PCR assay. RNA was extracted from all samples and reverse transcribed into cDNA as template for TCR sequencing. TCRdb holds this immuneACCESS table with in-frame rearrangements only. Some clones are missing; in checked studies, unresolved V genes explain under half, and the rest has no known cause. The sample profile shows around 110,000 clones; 65% to 85% of them were found once. Around a quarter of the sample is taken by the ten largest. Sample time point, as interpreted from the label and publication: less than 25 weeks on oral tofacitinib. Per the publication, the treatment or condition label means: oral pan-JAK inhibitor, 5-10 mg twice daily. The specimen was CD8+ T cells sorted from blood, collected at week 24, from a patient treated with tofacitinib. The receptor set was obtained from a human donor with alopecia areata.

The rearrangement uses TRBV12-5 and TRBJ2-1; D may be TRBD2 (8 bases). Trimming removed 3 bases from V and 4 bases from J, with 16 bases in between. The CDR3 consists of 16 residues. Germline CDR1 and CDR2: LGHNT and FRNRAP. The DNA for the CDR3 is TGTGCTAGTGGTTTAGCGGGGGAGGGGGCTTACAATGAGCAGTTCTTC. Translated: CASGLAGEGAYNEQFF.

The J gene is TRBJ2-3, the V gene TRBV7-6; 10 bases fit TRBD2. Germline V gene data show CDR1 as SGHVS and CDR2 as FNYEAQ. V was pared by 4 bases and J by 0 bases, with 7 bases of the junction left unmatched. CDR3 length equals 17 residues. CDR3: CASSSLAGDASTDTQYF. DNA of the CDR3: TGTGCCAGCAGCTCCCTAGCGGGGGACGCTAGCACAGATACGCAGTATTTT.

The chain employs TRBV7-9 and TRBJ2-2; D is possibly TRBD1 or TRBD2 (6 bases each). CDR3 size: 18 residues. V was clipped by 5 bases and J by 1 base, with 20 bases between them. In germline, CDR1 is SEHNR, CDR2 FQNEAQ (reference sequence). The CDR3 reads CASSLPGARTQNTGELFF. The CDR3 DNA sequence: TGTGCCAGCAGCCTCCCGGGGGCGCGGACCCAGAACACCGGGGAGCTGTTTTTT.

This CDR3 reads CASVSGGRNEQFF. CDR3 DNA: TGTGCCAGCGTAAGCGGGGGGCGAAATGAGCAGTTCTTC. The chain recombines TRBV27 with TRBJ2-1; 9 nucleotides align to TRBD2. CDR3 size: 13 residues. J gave up 7 bases and V 8 bases, and 6 bases lay outside the gene matches. Germline values: CDR1 MNHEY, CDR2 SMNVEV (reference sequence).

The CDR3 sequence: CASSTHLNQPQHF. DNA for the CDR3: TGTGCCAGCAGTACCCACCTCAATCAGCCCCAGCATTTT. The V and J genes are TRBV27 and TRBJ1-5; no clear D gene. The V and J ends lost 5 bases and 3 bases respectively, with 8 bases between them. The germline V gene encodes CDR1 MNHEY and CDR2 SMNVEV (reference sequence). The CDR3 loop spans 13 amino acids.

The CDR3 region is CASSQGTSGGNTQYF. CDR3 bases: TGCGCCAGCAGCCAAGGGACTAGCGGGGGCAATACGCAGTATTTT. The V gene is TRBV4-1, the J gene TRBJ2-3; TRBD2 matches at 13 bases. V was pared by 1 base and J by 7 bases, with 2 bases of the junction left unmatched. The CDR3 is made up of 15 amino acids. CDR1 is MGHRA, CDR2 YSYEKL, per germline.

Notes on this clone: Germline and junction disagree at one end, which may indicate a read error. The J gene is TRBJ2-7, the V gene TRBV7-7; D uncertain. From germline, CDR1 is SSHAT and CDR2 FNYEAQ (reference sequence). This CDR3 contains 14 residues. The CDR3, as DNA: TGTGCTAGCAGCTCCTCAGTGACTTCCTACGAGCAGTACTTC. Encoded protein: CASSSSVTSYEQYF.

V gene TRBV2 combines with J gene TRBJ2-3; D unresolved. The CDR3 consists of 15 residues. CDR1 SNHLY and CDR2 FYNNEI come from the germline V gene. V was clipped by 6 bases and J by 6 bases, with 19 bases between them. CDR3 coding DNA: TGTGCCAGCAGCCTAGAGAGATTAGGACGGGATACGCAGTATTTT. This codes for CASSLERLGRDTQYF.

The J gene is TRBJ2-7, the V gene TRBV5-1, with TRBD1 identical over 7 bases. The J segment lost 6 bases and the V segment lost 2 bases, leaving 11 bases of the junction unmatched. Germline assignment: CDR1 SGHRS and CDR2 YFSETQ. CDR3 length: 15 amino acids. The CDR3 is CASSFRGTTSFEQYF. CDR3 nucleotides: TGCGCCAGCAGCTTCAGGGGGACAACAAGTTTCGAGCAGTACTTC. Using reference TRBV5-1 and TRBJ2-7 for the parts outside the CDR3, the full variable domain is KAGVTQTPRYLIKTRGQQVTLSCSPISGHRSVSWYQQTPGQGLQFLFEYFSETQRNKGNFPGRFSGRQFSNSRSEMNVSTLELGDSALYLCASSFRGTTSFEQYFGPGTRLTVT.

This chain joins TRBV4-3 and TRBJ2-3; D is possibly TRBD1 (5 bases). This CDR3 has 14 residues. The germline CDR1 and CDR2 sequences are LGHNA and YSLEER. V lost 6 bases and J 6 bases, leaving 16 bases between the germline ends. CDR3 coding DNA: TGCGCCAGCAGTCCCCGTGGGGCCCCGGATACGCAGTATTTT. Translating gives CASSPRGAPDTQYF.

This clone came up once. The chain combines TRBV4-1 with TRBJ1-1, with D maybe TRBD1 (6 bases). V was pared by 2 bases and J by 1 base, with 11 bases between. The CDR3 runs 15 residues. The germline V gene encodes CDR1 MGHRA and CDR2 YSYEKL. CDR3 in amino acids: CASSQRTVPNTEAFF. CDR3 nucleotides: TGCGCCAGCAGCCAAAGGACAGTCCCGAACACTGAAGCTTTCTTT.

This clone was observed once. The rearrangement joins TRBV4-1 to TRBJ1-1, with 8 bases identical to TRBD1. The V gene's germline CDR1 is MGHRA and CDR2 YSYEKL. V gave up 0 bases and J gave up 1 base; unmatched junction bases: 13. There are 19 residues in the CDR3. As DNA, the CDR3 is TGCGCCAGCAGCCAAGAACCGCCGGGACAGGCCCTCAGGAACACTGAAGCTTTCTTT. This codes for CASSQEPPGQALRNTEAFF.

V usage is TRBV30 and J usage is TRBJ2-7, with D perhaps given as TRBD1 or TRBD2 (5 bases each). With 5 bases removed from V and 3 bases from J, the gap between germline ends came to 11 bases. The CDR3 runs to 12 residues. Germline V lookup: CDR1 GTSNPN, CDR2 SVGIG (reference sequence). The CDR3 region has the DNA TGTGCCTGGGGGGACGTAGTCTACGAGCAGTACTTC. The encoded protein is CAWGDVVYEQYF.

This rearrangement joins TRBV11-2 to TRBJ2-5; no clear D gene. The CDR3 is 14 amino acids. Germline loops: CDR1 SGHAT, CDR2 FQNNGV. V was trimmed by 1 base and J by 5 bases, leaving 11 bases between them. CDR3 protein: CASSLAAPWETQYF. The CDR3 bases are TGTGCCAGCAGCTTAGCTGCGCCTTGGGAGACCCAGTACTTC.

The chain joins TRBV15 to TRBJ2-2; TRBD1 agrees at 7 bases. CDR1 and CDR2 from the germline V gene are LNHNV and YYDKDF (reference sequence). The J segment lost 5 bases and the V segment lost 5 bases, leaving 14 bases of the junction unmatched. The CDR3 is 17 residues long. The CDR3 sequence is CATSGVWGQSITGELFF. The CDR3 region has the DNA TGTGCCACCAGCGGAGTTTGGGGACAGAGTATAACCGGGGAGCTGTTTTTT.

The sample holds a few counts of this clone. The chain joins TRBV7-2 to TRBJ2-7, with D unresolved. Germline V gene sequence: CDR1 SGHTA, CDR2 FQGNSA. The length of the CDR3 is 14 residues. V dropped 5 bases and J dropped 0 bases, with 11 bases sitting between them. Written as DNA, the CDR3 is TGTGCCAGCAGCCACCGACCAAACTCCTACGAGCAGTACTTC. It codes for CASSHRPNSYEQYF.

This clone appeared once. The chain links TRBV27 to TRBJ2-1; 10 nucleotides align to TRBD2. CDR3 length: 16 amino acids. Germline lookup yields CDR1 MNHEY and CDR2 SMNVEV (reference sequence). Germline trimming cut 6 bases from V and 6 bases from J; bases unmatched to any gene: 11. For the CDR3, the DNA is TGTGCCAGCAGCGTATTGAAAGCGGGGGGGCCCAATGAGCAGTTCTTC. The encoded protein is CASSVLKAGGPNEQFF.

The chain is built from TRBV2 and TRBJ1-2; weak D call: TRBD1 (6 bases). Germline CDR1 is SNHLY and CDR2 is FYNNEI. V was pared by 6 bases and J by 7 bases, with 18 bases between. The CDR3 is 14 residues long. CDR3 loop: CASRGTTTSVGYTF. As DNA, the CDR3 is TGTGCCAGCAGGGGGACAACAACTTCGGTTGGCTACACCTTC.

The CDR3 DNA reads TGCGCCAGCAGCCAAGATTGGGATACGCAGTATTTT. Its protein is CASSQDWDTQYF. The J gene is TRBJ2-3, the V gene TRBV4-3, with no clear D. CDR1 and CDR2 from the germline V gene are LGHNA and YSLEER. The CDR3 spans 12 residues. V dropped 0 bases and J dropped 6 bases, with 4 bases sitting between them.

The chain joins TRBV11-2 to TRBJ2-1, with TRBD2 matching over 11 bases. V shed 5 bases, J shed 0 bases, and the junction held 3 bases outside the gene matches. The CDR3 loop spans 16 amino acids. Germline CDR1 and CDR2: SGHAT and FQNNGV. The CDR3 region is CASSLLAGGSYNEQFF. For the CDR3, the DNA is TGTGCCAGCAGCCTCCTAGCGGGGGGCTCCTACAATGAGCAGTTCTTC. Full variable domain (remainder filled in from reference TRBV11-2 and TRBJ2-1): EAGVAQSPRYKIIEKRQSVAFWCNPISGHATLYWYQQILGQGPKLLIQFQNNGVVDDSQLPKDRFSAERLKGVDSTLKIQPAKLEDSAVYLCASSLLAGGSYNEQFFGPGTRLTVL.

V is TRBV5-1 and J is TRBJ2-2, with D unclear. The CDR3 sequence is 12 residues long. Looked up from germline, CDR1 is SGHRS and CDR2 is YFSETQ. Trimming stripped 0 bases from V and 7 bases from J, with 4 bases between. The CDR3 loop reads CASSLEGGELFF. CDR3 coding DNA: TGCGCCAGCAGCTTGGAGGGCGGGGAGCTGTTTTTT.

This clone was observed a handful of times. The rearrangement joins TRBV7-9 to TRBJ2-7; D might be TRBD1 (5 bases). Trimming shortened V by 4 bases and J by 5 bases, and 21 bases separated the two germline ends. Germline CDR1 reads SEHNR; CDR2 reads FQNEAQ (reference sequence). The CDR3 extends over 16 amino acids. CDR3 sequence (DNA): TGTGCCAGCAGCTCCTCTGTGGCCAGGGTGCTCGACGAGCAGTACTTC. Amino acid sequence: CASSSSVARVLDEQYF.

The chain is built from TRBV11-3 and TRBJ1-6; D unresolved. The CDR3 loop spans 15 amino acids. V lost 7 bases and J lost 0, with 10 bases in between. The V gene's germline CDR1 is SGHNT and CDR2 YENEEA. The CDR3 coding sequence is TGTGCCAGCAAGACACAGAGCTCCTATAATTCACCCCTCCACTTT. This encodes CASKTQSSYNSPLHF.